This T cell receptor (beta chain) is drawn from a study of beta chain features in type 1 diabetes. General study results and limits: Patients with Type 1 diabetes showed moderately but significantly shorter TCRB CDR3s in all four CD4+ subsets. Within patients, naive, central memory and Treg TCRB repertoires seemed more similar than within healthy donors. Equally in patients and controls, PCR might preferentially amplify shorter templates.

Germline CDR1 reads MDHEN; CDR2 reads SYDVKM. The CDR3 is made up of 14 amino acids. Deletions cut 6 bases from V and 5 bases from J, with 13 bases between. What was sequenced were expressed TCRB transcripts, since all of the isolated RNA had been reverse transcribed. The protocol was immunoSEQ multiplex PCR, while the TCRdb copy is restricted to in-frame clones and leaves out a portion. Here the sample spans 600,000 or so clones, roughly an eighth being singletons. In its sample, this clone was seen a few times. Its antigen is as yet unknown. The chain joins TRBV28 to TRBJ1-4; no clear D. The sequence was obtained from a man between 25 and 39 years old with type 1 diabetes. The sample was naive CD4+ T cells from blood. This CDR3 reads CASSLGDLNEKLFF. The DNA for the CDR3 is TGTGCCAGCAGCCTGGGAGATTTGAATGAAAAACTGTTTTTT.